These 4 T cell receptor beta chains were sequenced from one sample in a study of monozygotic twins with inflammatory bowel disease. TCRdb re-called the 5' RACE reads and catalogs CDR3 proteins one per entry, DNA excluded. The sample totals about 300,000 distinct CDR3 sequences; its top ten clones hold 5.6%. The sample consisted of blood. Receptors were obtained from a human donor with ulcerative colitis or Crohn's disease, or a healthy co-twin of an affected twin (not recorded which).

The rearrangement uses TRBV12-3 or TRBV12-4 and TRBJ2-2; TCRdb gives TRBD2 as the D gene, but with no DNA this cannot be confirmed. The CDR3 covers 18 residues. The CDR3 loop reads CASSLARLAGVLTGELFF.

This chain uses TRBV7-2 with TRBJ2-3. The CDR3 covers 15 residues. Looked up from germline, CDR1 is SGHTA and CDR2 is FQGNSA. The CDR3 here is CASSLSLLTTDTQYF.

The chain uses TRBV6-2 or TRBV6-3 and TRBJ1-5; the TCRdb D gene call, TRBD1, has no DNA to confirm it. Germline V CDR1 and CDR2: MNHEY, SVGEGT. The CDR3 is 14 amino acids. The CDR3 loop is CASCDYRGGQPQHF.

This chain links TRBV20-1 with TRBJ2-6; lacking DNA, the TRBD1 call made by TCRdb goes unchecked. CDR3 length equals 16 residues. The germline CDR1 and CDR2 sequences are DFQATT and SNEGSKA (reference sequence). The CDR3 region is CSARGSRVSGANVLTF.